This TCR beta chain was obtained from a study of blood T cell repertoires in COVID-19. Germline loops: CDR1 LGHDT, CDR2 YNNKEL (reference sequence). The junction had 11 bases not matched to a gene; V was cut back by 5 bases and J by 7 bases. This CDR3 has 15 residues. Sequenced by immunoSEQ multiplex PCR; TCRdb stores in-frame clones only, minus some. The sample has 310,000 or so clones; roughly 84% are singletons. The clonotype originates from a man aged 50-59 years with active or convalescent COVID-19. The chain has TRBV3-1 (or the pseudogene TRBV3-2) and TRBJ2-7, with 10 bases matching TRBD1. Sequencing was done on a sample of peripheral blood. The CDR3 DNA sequence: TGTGCCAGCAGCGTGACTCCGGGACAGGGGTCTGAGCAGTACTTC. This translates into CASSVTPGQGSEQYF.